This T cell receptor (beta chain) came from a study of technical replicates of blood from several donors. TCRdb's copy holds only in-frame clones and misses some; the assay was immunoSEQ multiplex PCR. There are tens of thousands of clones in the sample; 90% to 95% occur only once, and roughly 4.5% lies in the top ten. The receptor was isolated from a human donor in good health. Some clones in this sample may be carry-over from other donors' samples. The sequenced sample consisted of PBMCs.

The CDR3 nucleotides are TGTGCCAGCAGCAAGAGCGTGTACCAAGAGACCCAGTACTTC. Translation: CASSKSVYQETQYF. The rearrangement joins TRBV6-5 to TRBJ2-5; D not certain. The germline V and J ends were trimmed by 6 bases and 0 bases, with 11 bases remaining between them. Germline lookup yields CDR1 MNHEY and CDR2 SVGAGI. This CDR3 spans 14 amino acids.